This T cell receptor (beta chain) was sequenced in a study of T cells in Graves' hyperthyroidism and ophthalmopathy. Ten or more counts support this clonotype. The CDR3 has 18 residues. Germline CDR1 MGHDK, CDR2 SYGVNS. Unmatched junction bases numbered 13, after V lost 1 base and J lost 6 bases. The source material, RNA transcripts, was used to amplify TCR beta CDR3 regions. RT-PCR in the first round (using the HTBI primer set) targeted the TCR CDR3. Each CDR3 protein gets one entry after TCRdb re-called the multiplex PCR reads with MiXCR. The table records fewer than 600,000 distinct CDR3 sequences, around 14% of them present only once.

The source of this sequence is a woman younger than 30 with Graves' hyperthyroidism. The J gene is TRBJ2-1, the V gene TRBV25-1, with 9 bases that match TRBD2. Sequenced input: blood. Here the CDR3 DNA reads TGTGCCAGCAGTGAATCGGGAACTAGCGGGTCGGGAGGCAATGAGCAGTTCTTC. It is translated as CASSESGTSGSGGNEQFF.